This T cell receptor (beta chain) was found in a study of blood T cells in healthy people across ages. Germline V CDR1 and CDR2: SGHRS, YFSETQ. This CDR3 spans 12 amino acids. Next came a second PCR, run for about 6 to 12 cycles, which used a sample-barcoded 5' primer along with a J-beta primer mix. TCRdb used MiXCR to reprocess the 5' RACE reads, holding one entry per CDR3 protein. Among about 1 million distinct CDR3 sequences listed, less than 50% were seen once. To note about this clonotype: This may arise from a read error, as a much more abundant clone is one base away.

The origin of this receptor is a woman aged 55 to 70 in good health. The chain combines TRBV5-1 with TRBJ2-1; D is perhaps TRBD1 or TRBD2 (5 bases each). Sample: blood. CDR3 coding DNA: TGCGCCGGCAGCCGGGACGAGGGGATCCAGTTCTTC. Its protein is CAGSRDEGIQFF.